This T cell receptor beta chain originates from a study of T cell changes during pregnancy in multiple sclerosis (dated by TCRdb to about 2019). Regarding the research as a whole: The study looked at changes in the T cell repertoire across pregnancy in women with multiple sclerosis.

The library was made by the immunoSEQ multiplex PCR assay. TCRdb mirrors the immuneACCESS table, restricted to in-frame sequences. Some clones are absent from its copies; in checked studies, under half trace to an unresolved V gene, and the reason for the others is unknown. For this sample there are some 69,000 clones; 90% to 95% appear just once. 2.1% of the sample is held by the ten biggest clonotypes. This clone has only one observation. It lacks a known antigen. Base qualities are not at hand, and no much larger clone is one base apart. From the germline V gene, CDR1 is KGHSH and CDR2 is LQKENI. CDR3 length: 17 amino acids, cysteine to phenylalanine. The read is trimmed to its CDR3 DNA, 51 bases read in frame from base 1. A distance of 25 bases separates the germline ends of V and J, which lose 4 bases and 10 bases respectively.

This sample comprised peripheral blood, obtained in the second trimester of pregnancy. The source of this sequence is a female donor in good health, enrolled as a control in a pregnancy study. The chain is made from TRBV18 and TRBJ2-2, and perhaps TRBD1 as D gene, on 6 matching bases. The CDR3 region: CASSLLDRTARGEELFF. The nucleotide sequence is TGTGCCAGCTCACTCCTCGACCGGACAGCTCGCGGCGAGGAGCTGTTTTTT.